This T cell receptor (beta chain) derives from a study of T cell responses to AZD1222 COVID-19 vaccine. Clones were sequenced by immunoSEQ multiplex PCR, and TCRdb holds only the in-frame ones, with some missing. The repertoire holds some 150,000 clones, with around 94% as singletons. General study points: The study found Spike-specific TCR breadth and depth rose after two AZD1222 doses.

CDR3 length equals 15 residues. Trimming took 1 base from V and 1 from J, leaving 9 bases between them. Germline V CDR1 and CDR2: SEHNR, FQNEAQ (reference sequence). Comment on this clone: As yet, its antigen is unknown.

This material consisted of peripheral blood, taken on day 0 of AZD1222 vaccination. The chain links TRBV7-9 to TRBJ2-3; unclear D gene. The source of this sequence is an adult in good health. In DNA form, the CDR3 reads TGTGCCAGCAGCTTAGGGCGAGCAGGCACAGATACGCAGTATTTT. This encodes CASSLGRAGTDTQYF.